The 21 T cell receptor beta chains presented below share a single source sample, sequenced in a study of blood T cell repertoires in COVID-19. Assay used: immunoSEQ multiplex PCR; TCRdb lists only in-frame clones, some missing. This sample has roughly 100,000 clones, with 71% found just once. Sequencing used peripheral blood. These receptors were obtained from a human donor with acute or convalescent COVID-19. The donor label of this sample is uncertain.

The V and J genes are TRBV5-4 and TRBJ2-5; TRBD2 matches at 7 bases. Losses at the gene ends were 4 bases for V and 3 bases for J; bases not matched to a gene: 15. The CDR3 covers 17 residues. The germline V gene has CDR1 SGHNT and CDR2 YYREEE (reference sequence). CDR3: CASSPPPKASGKETQYF. CDR3 coding DNA: TGTGCCAGCAGCCCTCCCCCCAAGGCTAGCGGTAAAGAGACCCAGTACTTC.

J is TRBJ2-5 and V is TRBV19; D might be TRBD2 (5 bases). Germline V gives CDR1 LNHDA, CDR2 SQIVND (reference sequence). V was pared by 1 base and J by 5 bases, with 5 bases between. The CDR3 length is 12 residues. CDR3 DNA: TGTGCCAGTAGTATAGCGGGGGAGACCCAGTACTTC. Translated, it gives CASSIAGETQYF.

The chain is built from TRBV19 and TRBJ1-2, with 11 bases matching TRBD1. V was clipped by 4 bases and J by 7 bases; unmatched bases: 8. CDR3 length: 15 residues. Germline CDR1 LNHDA, CDR2 SQIVND (reference sequence). CDR3 residues: CASSTSGTGGVGYTF. The CDR3 nucleotides read TGTGCCAGTAGTACCTCCGGGACAGGGGGGGTTGGCTACACCTTC.

This clone was counted only a few times. This chain links TRBV4-1 with TRBJ2-2; 7 nucleotides agree with TRBD2. This CDR3 contains 13 residues. V was clipped by 3 bases and J by 9 bases; unmatched bases: 4. The V gene's germline CDR1 is MGHRA and CDR2 YSYEKL. The CDR3 region has the DNA TGCGCCAGCAGCCAGGGCGGGGGAAGGGAGCTGTTTTTT. Protein product: CASSQGGGRELFF.

Turning to this clone: One end of the junction varies from germline; a read error may be responsible. The V and J genes are TRBV6-1 and TRBJ1-4, with 8 positions matching TRBD1. The CDR3 extends over 15 amino acids. The V gene's germline CDR1 is MNHNS and CDR2 SASEGT. The CDR3: CASSEGTGYFEKLFF. The CDR3 nucleotides are TGTGCCAGCAGCGAAGGGACAGGATATTTTGAAAAACTGTTTTTT.

The chain couples TRBV24-1 to TRBJ2-3, with 9 bases identical to TRBD1. Looked up from germline, CDR1 is KGHDR and CDR2 is SFDVKD. CDR3 length: 17 residues. The V and J ends lost 6 bases and 6 bases, in that order; junction bases with no gene match: 15. As DNA, the CDR3 is TGTGCCACCAGTAGTCCGGTTCGACAGGGGGTTCCCGATACGCAGTATTTT. Translated, it gives CATSSPVRQGVPDTQYF.

V usage is TRBV28 and J usage is TRBJ2-7; 10 bases align to TRBD1. Losses at the gene ends were 6 bases for V and 4 bases for J; bases not matched to a gene: 3. The CDR3 runs 13 residues. CDR1 is MDHEN, CDR2 SYDVKM, per germline. DNA of the CDR3: TGTGCCAGCAGAAGGACAGGGGGGTACGAGCAGTACTTC. Translated, it gives CASRRTGGYEQYF.

The chain joins TRBV10-3 to TRBJ2-7; D tentatively reads TRBD1 or TRBD2 (6 bases each). CDR1 ENHRY and CDR2 SYGVKD come from the germline V gene. Trimming stripped 6 bases from V and 1 base from J, with 16 bases between. CDR3 length: 15 amino acids. CDR3 DNA sequence: TGTGCCATCAGGGAGGGACCGGGACAATCCTACGAGCAGTACTTC. It yields the protein CAIREGPGQSYEQYF.

This chain uses TRBV2 with TRBJ2-2; TRBD2 aligns across 8 bases. Looked up from germline, CDR1 is SNHLY and CDR2 is FYNNEI. V gave up 7 bases and J gave up 7 bases; unmatched junction bases: 5. The length of the CDR3 is 13 residues. CDR3: CASKGLEFGELFF. The CDR3 nucleotides read TGTGCCAGCAAGGGACTAGAGTTCGGGGAGCTGTTTTTT.

The V call is TRBV7-6, the J call TRBJ1-5; a possible D gene is TRBD1 (6 bases). Germline loops: CDR1 SGHVS, CDR2 FNYEAQ. This CDR3 has 15 amino acids. V gave up 1 base and J gave up 7 bases, with 14 bases separating them. CDR3 residues: CASSLEGRGLQPQHF. CDR3 nucleotide sequence: TGTGCCAGCAGCTTAGAGGGCAGGGGACTACAGCCCCAGCATTTT.

V and J are TRBV23-1 and TRBJ1-1; 7 nucleotides match TRBD1. TRBV23-1 is flagged as an ORF with uncertain function. V gave up 0 bases and J gave up 8 bases; unmatched junction bases: 6. The CDR3 extends over 14 amino acids. The chain's CDR3 is CASSQSSRDSEAFF. The CDR3 DNA reads TGCGCCAGCAGTCAATCGTCAAGGGACAGCGAAGCTTTCTTT.

This clone has ten or more counts. V and J are TRBV30 and TRBJ1-3, with D uncertain. Germline-derived CDR1 and CDR2 are GTSNPN and SVGIG (reference sequence). The CDR3 is 15 residues long. The germline V and J ends were trimmed by 2 bases and 0 bases, with 11 bases remaining between them. For the CDR3, the DNA is TGTGCCTGGAGTACGATTGTCGGCTCTGGAAACACCATATATTTT. This gives the protein CAWSTIVGSGNTIYF.

This rearrangement joins TRBV5-1 to TRBJ2-1; the D gene is possibly TRBD2 (7 bases). CDR1 SGHRS and CDR2 YFSETQ come from the germline V gene. There are 15 residues in the CDR3. V lost 6 bases to trimming and J lost 1 base, with 14 bases between them. DNA of the CDR3: TGCGCCAGCAAAAGGGAGGGGGGTTCCTACAATGAGCAGTTCTTC. This encodes CASKREGGSYNEQFF.

V is TRBV18 and J is TRBJ1-3; TRBD1 is a possible D gene (5 bases). With 3 bases removed from V and 8 bases from J, the gap between germline ends came to 20 bases. Germline V gives CDR1 KGHSH, CDR2 LQKENI. The CDR3 is made up of 16 amino acids. CDR3 sequence: CASSPFLDGTRDTIYF. CDR3 bases: TGTGCCAGCTCACCGTTCCTGGACGGGACTCGGGACACCATATATTTT.

This rearrangement joins TRBV6-1 to TRBJ2-7; TRBD1 aligns across 7 bases. Trimming removed 3 bases from V and 3 bases from J; junction bases left unmatched: 5. Germline assignment: CDR1 MNHNS and CDR2 SASEGT. The CDR3 consists of 14 residues. CDR3 nucleotide sequence: TGTGCCAGCAGTGATAGGGGGCGACACTACGAGCAGTACGTC. Protein: CASSDRGRHYEQYV.

The chain combines TRBV11-3 with TRBJ2-3, with a weak D call TRBD2 (6 bases). The ends were cut back, 3 bases at V and 2 bases at J, with 9 bases in the middle. CDR1 SGHNT and CDR2 YENEEA come from the germline V gene. The CDR3 length is 14 residues. DNA for the CDR3: TGTGCCAGCAGCTTTGGGGGGAACACAGATACGCAGTATTTT. Translated, it gives CASSFGGNTDTQYF.

The chain carries TRBV5-4 and TRBJ2-3; D possibly corresponds to TRBD2 (6 bases). This CDR3 is 16 amino acids long. Germline V lookup: CDR1 SGHNT, CDR2 YYREEE (reference sequence). V dropped 4 bases and J dropped 4 bases, with 19 bases sitting between them. The CDR3 nucleotides are TGTGCCAGCAGCCCTCTTGGGAGCGGCGGGGCAGATACGCAGTATTTT. Its translation: CASSPLGSGGADTQYF.

The J gene is TRBJ2-6, the V gene TRBV3-1 (or the pseudogene TRBV3-2); the match to TRBD1 covers 7 bases. Germline CDR1 and CDR2: LGHDT and YNNKEL (reference sequence). Trimming cost V 4 bases and J 4 bases; bases outside gene matches: 13. This CDR3 is built from 18 residues. CDR3 region: CASSPTPGQRKGANVLTF. CDR3 sequence (DNA): TGTGCCAGCAGCCCTACTCCGGGACAGAGGAAGGGGGCCAACGTCCTGACTTTC.

The chain has TRBV30 and TRBJ1-6; 10 positions match TRBD1. V shed 3 bases, J shed 8 bases, and the junction held 16 bases outside the gene matches. Per the germline V gene, CDR1 is GTSNPN and CDR2 is SVGIG (reference sequence). The CDR3 loop spans 18 amino acids. CDR3 loop: CAWSRPLGTGEKDSPLHF. CDR3 bases: TGTGCCTGGAGCCGCCCACTCGGGACAGGGGAGAAGGATTCACCCCTCCACTTT.

The CDR3 nucleotides are TGTGCCAGCAGTCCGACAGGGAACTATGGCTACACCTTC. Protein: CASSPTGNYGYTF. The chain uses TRBV6-4 and TRBJ1-2; 7 bases map to TRBD1. V was clipped by 5 bases and J by 2 bases; unmatched bases: 2. The CDR3 runs to 13 residues. Germline V gene data show CDR1 as MRHNA and CDR2 as SNTAGT.

With respect to this clone: One end of the junction does not line up with germline, which may come from a read error. V gene TRBV28 combines with J gene TRBJ1-6; the match to TRBD1 covers 9 bases. The CDR3 runs to 14 residues. The V gene's germline CDR1 is MDHEN and CDR2 SYDVKM. The CDR3 sequence is CASGLGQGNSPLHF. The CDR3, as DNA: TGTGCCAGCGGTTTGGGACAGGGAAATTCACCCCTCCACTTT.